Below are 13 T cell receptor beta chains sequenced from a single sample in a study of cytomegalovirus exposure and HLA in healthy donors. PCR involved 60 Vbeta and 13 Jbeta primers. Generated by immunoSEQ multiplex PCR, the TCRdb table keeps only in-frame clones and is missing some. Among approximately 170,000 clones listed, 60% to 80% were seen once. The specimen was PBMCs. The receptors were sampled from a male donor in good health and CMV-seronegative.

V is TRBV6-5 and J is TRBJ2-7, with D perhaps TRBD2 (6 bases). Germline V gene data show CDR1 as MNHEY and CDR2 as SVGAGI. The V end was cut by 6 bases, the J end by 5 bases, with 14 bases between. The CDR3 runs to 13 residues. The CDR3: CASRPASSDEQYF. In DNA, the CDR3 is TGTGCCAGCAGACCGGCCTCTAGCGACGAGCAGTACTTC.

This chain links TRBV7-9 with TRBJ1-4; D is unclear. V gave up 2 bases and J gave up 8 bases, with 15 bases separating them. The germline V gene has CDR1 SEHNR and CDR2 FQNEAQ (reference sequence). The CDR3 consists of 15 residues. CDR3 residues: CASSLPRQGGEKLFF. The CDR3 bases are TGTGCCAGCAGCTTACCCCGACAAGGTGGCGAAAAACTGTTTTTT.

This rearrangement joins TRBV2 to TRBJ2-3; D perhaps matches TRBD2 (5 bases). The CDR3 is made up of 13 amino acids. Germline loops: CDR1 SNHLY, CDR2 FYNNEI. Trimming took 8 bases from V and 3 from J, leaving 12 bases between them. CDR3 loop: CASRLAETDTQYF. CDR3 DNA: TGTGCCAGCCGGCTAGCTGAAACAGATACGCAGTATTTT.

This clone was found once. The rearrangement joins TRBV2 to TRBJ1-1, with unresolved D. Per germline, CDR1 SNHLY and CDR2 FYNNEI. The V and J ends lost 4 bases and 7 bases respectively, with 16 bases between them. The CDR3 is 14 amino acids. CDR3 coding DNA: TGTGCCAGCAGTGTTCTTTCGGGATCCGGTGAAGCTTTCTTT. Encoded protein: CASSVLSGSGEAFF. The complete variable domain, with remaining parts taken from reference TRBV2 and TRBJ1-1, reads EPEVTQTPSHQVTQMGQEVILRCVPISNHLYFYWYRQILGQKVEFLVSFYNNEISEKSEIFDDQFSVERPDGSNFTLKIRSTKLEDSAMYFCASSVLSGSGEAFFGQGTRLTVV.

The J gene is TRBJ1-1, the V gene TRBV28, with 7 bases identical to TRBD1. The junction had 7 bases not matched to a gene; V was cut back by 5 bases and J by 1 base. The CDR3 sequence is 15 residues long. Germline V gene sequence: CDR1 MDHEN, CDR2 SYDVKM. The CDR3 region has the DNA TGTGCCAGCAGTGAGCCCGGGACAGAGAACACTGAAGCTTTCTTT. Translation gives CASSEPGTENTEAFF.

This chain links TRBV5-6 with TRBJ1-5; tentatively, D is TRBD1 (6 bases). The germline gives CDR1 SGHDT, CDR2 YYEEEE. CDR3 length: 15 amino acids. V lost 2 bases to trimming and J lost 4 bases, with 13 bases between them. The CDR3 coding sequence is TGTGCCAGCAGCTTACAGGGTTTGGGAAATCAGCCCCAGCATTTT. Translation: CASSLQGLGNQPQHF. The variable domain in full, completed from reference TRBV5-6 and TRBJ1-5, reads DAGVTQSPTHLIKTRGQQVTLRCSPKSGHDTVSWYQQALGQGPQFIFQYYEEEERQRGNFPDRFSGHQFPNYSSELNVNALLLGDSALYLCASSLQGLGNQPQHFGDGTRLSIL.

The chain joins TRBV6-5 to TRBJ1-6; TRBD1 agrees at 7 bases. The V segment lost 6 bases and the J segment 7 bases; nucleotides outside the gene matches: 9. CDR3 size: 15 residues. Per the germline V gene, CDR1 is MNHEY and CDR2 is SVGAGI. The CDR3: CASSATGTVNSPLHF. The CDR3 nucleotides are TGTGCCAGCAGCGCCACGGGGACAGTCAATTCACCCCTCCACTTT.

This clone has only one observation. Written as DNA, the CDR3 is TGTGCCAGTAGTATGGCACTAGCGGGCAACACCGGGGAGCTGTTTTTT. Its protein product is CASSMALAGNTGELFF. The V gene is TRBV19, the J gene TRBJ2-2; 9 bases line up with TRBD2. The CDR3 consists of 16 residues. Trimming at V came to 3 bases and at J to 2 bases, leaving 4 bases not matched to a gene. Germline-derived CDR1 and CDR2 are LNHDA and SQIVND (reference sequence).

V usage is TRBV7-3 and J usage is TRBJ2-1; TRBD2 aligns across 7 bases. The V segment lost 1 base and the J segment 9 bases; nucleotides outside the gene matches: 9. Germline CDR1 is SGHTA and CDR2 is FQGTGA. The CDR3 consists of 15 residues. CDR3 in DNA: TGTGCCAGCAGCTTAATGGTAGCGGGCGGGGGTGAGCAGTTCTTC. Its protein product is CASSLMVAGGGEQFF.

The V and J genes are TRBV5-6 and TRBJ2-7; 9 bases line up with TRBD2. The V and J ends lost 3 bases and 6 bases, in that order; junction bases with no gene match: 10. Germline CDR1 is SGHDT and CDR2 is YYEEEE. The CDR3 has 15 residues. CDR3 sequence (DNA): TGTGCCAGCAGCTCTCCTAGCGGGGAGGGGTTCGAGCAGTACTTC. Protein: CASSSPSGEGFEQYF.

In its sample, this clone was seen many times. This chain links TRBV5-5 with TRBJ2-7; D perhaps matches TRBD1 (5 bases). The V gene lost 0 bases and the J gene lost 6 bases, with 10 bases spanning the gap. This CDR3 is built from 13 residues. Germline assignment: CDR1 SGHKS and CDR2 YYEKEE (reference sequence). CDR3 sequence (DNA): TGTGCCAGCAGCTTGGGGTGGCAGGGCGAGCAGTACTTC. This encodes CASSLGWQGEQYF. Drawing the rest from reference TRBV5-5 and TRBJ2-7, the complete variable domain is DAGVTQSPTHLIKTRGQQVTLRCSPISGHKSVSWYQQVLGQGPQFIFQYYEKEERGRGNFPDRFSARQFPNYSSELNVNALLLGDSALYLCASSLGWQGEQYFGPGTRLTVT.

V gene TRBV6-1 combines with J gene TRBJ1-4, with D possibly being TRBD1 (5 bases). CDR1 and CDR2 from the germline V gene are MNHNS and SASEGT. Deletions cut 6 bases from V and 6 bases from J, with 17 bases between. This CDR3 region has 15 residues. The CDR3 region is CASSPRGQGDEKLFF. CDR3 coding DNA: TGTGCCAGCAGCCCTAGGGGTCAAGGTGATGAAAAACTGTTTTTT.

Written as DNA, the CDR3 is TGTGCCAGCAGTTATCGGGGGACAGTTAATTCACCCCTCCACTTT. Translation: CASSYRGTVNSPLHF. This chain links TRBV6-5 with TRBJ1-6, with TRBD1 identical over 7 bases. The CDR3 covers 15 residues. With 3 bases clipped from V and 6 bases from J, the junction kept 5 bases outside the gene matches. Germline CDR1 and CDR2: MNHEY and SVGAGI.